Listed here are 3 T cell receptor beta chains from one sample, sequenced in a study of blood T cell repertoires in COVID-19. Sequenced by immunoSEQ multiplex PCR; TCRdb stores in-frame clones only, minus some. The table has 150,000 to 200,000 clones, 86% seen once. The sequenced sample consisted of peripheral blood. These receptors all come from a man between 18 and 29 years old with acute or convalescent COVID-19.

This clone has only a few counts. This chain connects TRBV6-5 to TRBJ1-1; D gene uncertain. V lost 8 bases to trimming and J lost 1 base, with 5 bases between them. Per the germline V gene, CDR1 is MNHEY and CDR2 is SVGAGI. This CDR3 region has 11 residues. The CDR3 DNA follows: TGTGCCAGCGGGAGGAACACTGAAGCTTTCTTT. It encodes CASGRNTEAFF.

The chain recombines TRBV3-1 (or the pseudogene TRBV3-2) with TRBJ1-6, with 7 bases fitting TRBD1. Germline loops: CDR1 LGHDT, CDR2 YNNKEL (reference sequence). J gave up 8 bases and V 3 bases, and 10 bases lay outside the gene matches. CDR3 size: 16 residues. The CDR3 nucleotides are TGTGCCAGCAGCCAGCTTCAACAGGGGCCGGATTCACCCCTCCACTTT. It is translated as CASSQLQQGPDSPLHF.

The V gene is TRBV14, the J gene TRBJ2-7, with D hard to call. Germline CDR1 and CDR2: SGHDN and FVKESK. The V end lost 1 base, the J end lost 0 bases, and 13 bases lay between the germline ends. The CDR3 is 16 residues long. The CDR3 DNA follows: TGTGCCAGCAGCCAAGGAAGGCAGACAAGCTCCTACGAGCAGTACGTC. Translating gives CASSQGRQTSSYEQYV.